This TCR beta chain was documented in a study of human CD8 memory T cell subsets. Regarding the study as a whole: Clonotypes that made up the stem-like memory T cell repertoire overlapped minimally with the precursor exhausted T cell repertoire. Both stem-like memory T cells and precursor exhausted T cells showed comparably high diversity, which set them apart from effector memory cells.

Researchers made TCR beta libraries via UMI-labeled 5' RACE. Per the original methods: Between about 2,900 and 20,000 functional CDR3 beta clonotypes were found per TCR beta library. Reprocessing the 5' RACE reads, TCRdb reports a single entry for every CDR3 protein and omits DNA. V and J calls and clone size were set by TCRdb, not the authors. This table lists fewer than 20,000 distinct CDR3 sequences. Comment on this clonotype: No antigen is known for it.

A CCR7+ PD-1- TIGIT- phenotype characterized the stem-like memory CD8+ T cells (TSTEM). CDR3 length: 13 residues. CDR1 and CDR2 (germline): SGHRS, YFSETQ. The chain combines TRBV5-1 with TRBJ2-5. Sequenced input: CD8+ stem-like memory T cells (TSCM and TCM) sorted from PBMCs. Subset meaning: stem-like memory CD8 T cells (TSTEM), CCR7+ PD-1- TIGIT-. The TCR was taken from a human donor in good health. CDR3 residues: CASSLSLGETQYF.